A single sample gave rise to the 25 T cell receptor beta chains below, sequenced in a study of technical replicates of blood from a handful of donors. TCRdb keeps only in-frame clones here, not all; method: immunoSEQ multiplex PCR. The sample contains tens of thousands of clones, 95% of which appear only once. What was sequenced was T cells isolated from PBMCs. The receptors were sampled from a human donor in good health.

The CDR3, as DNA: TGTGCCAGCAGCGTAGGTCTTGGGGGCCACCTAGAGACCCAGTACTTC. Its protein is CASSVGLGGHLETQYF. This rearrangement joins TRBV9 to TRBJ2-5, with D perhaps TRBD1 (6 bases). Per the germline V gene, CDR1 is SGDLS and CDR2 is YYNGEE. The CDR3 is 16 residues long. The V end lost 0 bases, the J end lost 4 bases, and 16 bases lay between the germline ends.

This sequence joins TRBV2 and TRBJ1-5; maybe TRBD1 (6 bases). Germline CDR1 SNHLY, CDR2 FYNNEI. V was shortened by 3 bases and J by 2 bases, with 11 bases between the two germline ends. This CDR3 comprises 15 residues. Written as DNA, the CDR3 is TGTGCCAGCAGTGACCTGAGGACAGGCAATCAGCCCCAGCATTTT. It codes for CASSDLRTGNQPQHF.

The CDR3 bases are TGTGCCAGCAGCTTACGAGGGGGCCTAGGCAATCAGCCCCAGCATTTT. Encoded protein: CASSLRGGLGNQPQHF. The gene calls are TRBV7-6 and TRBJ1-5; 7 bases line up with TRBD1. J was trimmed by 2 bases and V by 2 bases; bases with no gene match: 6. Per germline, CDR1 SGHVS and CDR2 FNYEAQ. This CDR3 is 16 amino acids long.

This chain connects TRBV6-5 to TRBJ1-4, with 10 bases identical to TRBD1. V was clipped by 4 bases and J by 7 bases; unmatched bases: 9. The CDR3 spans 16 residues. In germline, CDR1 is MNHEY, CDR2 SVGAGI. CDR3 nucleotides: TGTGCCAGCAGTTGGAAACCCGGGACAGGGGTTGAAAAACTGTTTTTT. Its translation is CASSWKPGTGVEKLFF.

The chain couples TRBV7-9 to TRBJ2-1, with a tentative D call TRBD1 (6 bases). The CDR3 consists of 14 residues. The V gene lost 6 bases and the J gene lost 8 bases, with 17 bases spanning the gap. Germline lookup yields CDR1 SEHNR and CDR2 FQNEAQ (reference sequence). The CDR3 coding sequence is TGTGCCAGCAGAAGGGCCCAGACAGGCCATGAGCAGTTCTTC. Its protein product is CASRRAQTGHEQFF.

This sequence joins TRBV10-3 and TRBJ1-5; D is uncertain. The V end lost 3 bases, the J end lost 0 bases, and 6 bases lay between the germline ends. Germline values: CDR1 ENHRY, CDR2 SYGVKD. The CDR3 is 14 residues long. This CDR3 is CAISDGYSNQPQHF. DNA of the CDR3: TGTGCCATCAGTGACGGGTATAGCAATCAGCCCCAGCATTTT.

The chain links TRBV4-1 to TRBJ2-1; the D gene is possibly TRBD1 (6 bases). Germline-derived CDR1 and CDR2 are MGHRA and YSYEKL. The CDR3 is 16 residues long. With 4 bases removed from V and 8 bases from J, the gap between germline ends came to 21 bases. The CDR3 DNA is TGCGCCAGCAGCCCCCTTTGGACAGCCCTGGTGGATGAGCAGTTCTTC. Its protein product is CASSPLWTALVDEQFF.

The rearrangement uses TRBV30 and TRBJ1-5; 8 bases align to TRBD1. V was clipped by 3 bases and J by 5 bases; unmatched bases: 15. Germline V CDR1 and CDR2: GTSNPN, SVGIG (reference sequence). The CDR3 runs 17 residues. CDR3 region: CAWRAPYRTGRDQPQHF. The DNA for the CDR3 is TGTGCCTGGAGAGCCCCGTACAGGACAGGGAGAGATCAGCCCCAGCATTTT.

This chain connects TRBV27 to TRBJ2-2; TRBD1 matches 12 bases. CDR3 length: 19 residues. Unmatched junction bases numbered 9, after V lost 1 base and J lost 3 bases. Germline V gives CDR1 MNHEY, CDR2 SMNVEV (reference sequence). The CDR3 nucleotides read TGTGCCAGCAGTTTATTGGGGACAGGGGGCGCTTTCGACACCGGGGAGCTGTTTTTT. This gives the protein CASSLLGTGGAFDTGELFF.

This chain links TRBV28 with TRBJ1-4; D remains unclear. Germline V gene lookup returns CDR1 MDHEN and CDR2 SYDVKM. This CDR3 region has 16 residues. V was shortened by 4 bases and J by 0 bases, with 12 bases between the two germline ends. CDR3 amino acids: CASSSPTAATNEKLFF. The CDR3 region has the DNA TGTGCCAGCAGTTCCCCAACAGCAGCAACTAATGAAAAACTGTTTTTT.

The chain uses TRBV4-1 and TRBJ1-2; the D gene is possibly TRBD1 (5 bases). The germline V and J ends were trimmed by 2 bases and 6 bases, with 13 bases remaining between them. Germline V gene data show CDR1 as MGHRA and CDR2 as YSYEKL. The CDR3 sequence is 14 residues long. This chain's CDR3 is CASSQRWGPNGYTF. For the CDR3, the DNA is TGCGCCAGCAGCCAAAGGTGGGGCCCCAATGGCTACACCTTC.

The chain recombines TRBV6-5 with TRBJ2-3; 7 bases are shared with TRBD1. The junction had 3 bases not matched to a gene; V was cut back by 8 bases and J by 4 bases. CDR3 length equals 12 residues. Germline CDR1 and CDR2: MNHEY and SVGAGI. The DNA of the CDR3 is TGTGCCAGCTGTGACAGGGCAGATACGCAGTATTTT. Residues: CASCDRADTQYF.

The chain combines TRBV18 with TRBJ2-3; 7 bases are shared with TRBD2. Per germline, CDR1 KGHSH and CDR2 LQKENI. This CDR3 spans 15 amino acids. V was clipped by 4 bases and J by 3 bases; unmatched bases: 7. CDR3: CASSQSTSWTDTQYF. CDR3 sequence (DNA): TGTGCCAGCTCACAGTCGACTAGCTGGACAGATACGCAGTATTTT.

This rearrangement joins TRBV28 to TRBJ1-5; D is possibly TRBD1 (5 bases). Deletions cut 4 bases from V and 6 bases from J, with 16 bases between. Germline V CDR1 and CDR2: MDHEN, SYDVKM. CDR3 length: 15 residues. The DNA of the CDR3 is TGTGCCAGCAGTTGGGGCGGCGGGGCAGGTCAGCCCCAGCATTTT. Translating it yields CASSWGGGAGQPQHF.

The chain recombines TRBV6-1 with TRBJ2-1, with 9 bases that match TRBD2. The germline V gene has CDR1 MNHNS and CDR2 SASEGT. After removal of 7 bases from V and 10 bases from J, the junction contained 14 bases not matched to a gene. CDR3 length: 15 amino acids. The CDR3 loop reads CASTQGLAPLREQFF. CDR3 bases: TGTGCCAGCACCCAGGGACTAGCCCCACTCCGGGAGCAGTTCTTC.

The chain recombines TRBV28 with TRBJ1-1; maybe TRBD1 (6 bases). CDR3 size: 16 residues. The V end was cut by 2 bases, the J end by 0 bases, with 13 bases between. Germline V CDR1 and CDR2: MDHEN, SYDVKM. CDR3 coding DNA: TGTGCCAGCAGTTTAGCAACAGGGAACCTGAACACTGAAGCTTTCTTT. It translates to CASSLATGNLNTEAFF.

This clone was detected only once. This chain links TRBV4-2 with TRBJ1-3; D is unclear. V gave up 0 bases and J gave up 0 bases, with 3 bases separating them. Per the germline V gene, CDR1 is LGHNA and CDR2 is YNFKEQ. The CDR3 is 14 residues long. The chain's CDR3 is CASSQDISGNTIYF. In DNA, the CDR3 is TGTGCCAGCAGCCAAGACATCTCTGGAAACACCATATATTTT.

The chain has TRBV5-4 and TRBJ2-7, with 7 bases aligning to TRBD1. The J segment lost 0 bases and the V segment lost 0 bases, leaving 6 bases of the junction unmatched. Germline CDR1 is SGHNT and CDR2 is YYREEE (reference sequence). The length of the CDR3 is 16 residues. The CDR3 here is CASSLGGTASSYEQYF. The CDR3 nucleotides read TGTGCCAGCAGCTTGGGGGGGACAGCAAGCTCCTACGAGCAGTACTTC.

This chain uses TRBV19 with TRBJ1-5, with TRBD1 matching over 8 bases. The ends lost 5 bases at V and 1 base at J; junction bases unmatched: 7. CDR3 size: 16 residues. In germline, CDR1 is LNHDA, CDR2 SQIVND (reference sequence). CDR3 nucleotide sequence: TGTGCCAGTAGTCGGAAAGACAGGGGAAGCAATCAGCCCCAGCATTTT. This gives the protein CASSRKDRGSNQPQHF.

The J gene is TRBJ2-5, the V gene TRBV5-8; 9 positions agree with TRBD1. There are 16 residues in the CDR3. V lost 1 base and J lost 1; bases outside the gene matches: 5. The germline V gene encodes CDR1 SGHTS and CDR2 YDEGEE. The CDR3 nucleotides are TGTGCCAGCAGCTTGTCCTTGGGACAGGGCCAAGAGACCCAGTACTTC. Protein sequence: CASSLSLGQGQETQYF.

This clone appeared once. The chain recombines TRBV2 with TRBJ2-7; unclear D gene. The germline gives CDR1 SNHLY, CDR2 FYNNEI. The CDR3 sequence is 16 residues long. V gave up 4 bases and J gave up 0 bases, with 16 bases separating them. The CDR3 loop is CASSAYSPPSSYEQYF. CDR3 bases: TGTGCCAGCAGTGCTTACAGTCCCCCGAGCTCCTACGAGCAGTACTTC.

The V call is TRBV6-5, the J call TRBJ2-1; 7 bases line up with TRBD2. Unmatched junction bases numbered 14, after V lost 8 bases and J lost 13 bases. This CDR3 region has 13 residues. The germline V gene encodes CDR1 MNHEY and CDR2 SVGAGI. The chain's CDR3 is CASGEAAGARQFF. CDR3 nucleotide sequence: TGTGCCAGCGGCGAAGCGGCGGGAGCCCGTCAGTTCTTC.

This clone was seen a few times. This rearrangement joins TRBV19 to TRBJ1-3; tentatively, D is TRBD1 (5 bases). The germline CDR1 and CDR2 sequences are LNHDA and SQIVND (reference sequence). With 7 bases removed from V and 4 bases from J, the gap between germline ends came to 14 bases. This CDR3 region has 14 residues. CDR3 in amino acids: CASIKGASGNTIYF. The CDR3 DNA reads as TGTGCCAGTATCAAAGGGGCTTCAGGAAACACCATATATTTT.

This chain uses TRBV6-5 with TRBJ1-6; TRBD1 is a possible D gene (5 bases). This CDR3 spans 14 amino acids. Trimming left V 2 bases short and J 8 bases short, with 10 bases between. Germline assignment: CDR1 MNHEY and CDR2 SVGAGI. CDR3 bases: TGTGCCAGCAGTTACAGGTCGGGGGATTCACCCCTCCACTTT. It translates to CASSYRSGDSPLHF.

V usage is TRBV7-6 and J usage is TRBJ1-3; the D gene is possibly TRBD1 (5 bases). The V end lost 3 bases, the J end lost 2 bases, and 17 bases lay between the germline ends. The CDR3 runs 17 residues. The germline gives CDR1 SGHVS, CDR2 FNYEAQ. The CDR3 region is CASSFLLRDSAGNTIYF. In DNA form, the CDR3 reads TGTGCCAGCAGCTTCCTCCTTCGCGACAGTGCTGGAAACACCATATATTTT.